What follows is one T cell receptor (beta chain) and its context. Its specificity is unknown. V lost 4 bases to trimming and J lost 8 bases, with 14 bases between them. CDR3 length equals 12 residues. The germline CDR1 and CDR2 sequences are GTSNPN and SVGIG (reference sequence). Vbeta (60) and Jbeta (13) primers were used in the PCR. The data were produced by immunoSEQ multiplex PCR, yet TCRdb's version contains in-frame clones alone and is incomplete. The table records a few hundred thousand clones, just over 75% of them present only once. The data were taken from a study of cytomegalovirus exposure and HLA in healthy donors. Study observations and caveats: Among the CMV-associated chains, a few were confirmed in vitro as specific for CMV antigens. Relative to equally common others, HLA-associated TCR beta chains showed greater clonal expansion in a later analysis. Generally TCR sequences proved uncommon, though certain public TCRs appeared in numerous donors. Associated with cytomegalovirus, according to the listing, were 150 to 200 TCR beta chains.

Sequenced input: PBMCs. J is TRBJ1-2 and V is TRBV30; the D gene is possibly TRBD1 (6 bases). The sequence was obtained from a woman aged 60 to 75 in good health and CMV-seropositive. The CDR3 loop reads CAWNSVGGGYTF. The CDR3, as DNA: TGTGCCTGGAATTCAGTAGGGGGAGGCTACACCTTC.